This T cell receptor (beta chain) was captured by sequencing in a study of blood T cell repertoires in COVID-19. Across the whole study: Both acute and convalescent COVID-19 samples were obtained from the United States, Italy and Spain. T cells, B-cell-depleted T cells, or PBMCs provided the cDNA or gDNA that served as material.

Methods used by the authors: Amplified reference gene primers provided the basis for estimating nucleated cell counts. The repertoire was sequenced with immunoSEQ multiplex PCR; TCRdb's copy has only in-frame clones and lacks some. V and J calls and clone size are those listed in that table; D and trimming were worked out from the DNA. The sample contains fewer than 200,000 clones, approximately 80% of which appear only once. V was clipped by 4 bases and J by 0 bases; unmatched bases: 14. Germline CDR1 KGHSH, CDR2 LQKENI. The CDR3 has 20 amino acids. This clone showed up just a few times. Input material: peripheral blood. The receptor's source is a woman of 80 years or more with active or convalescent COVID-19. The J gene is TRBJ2-1, the V gene TRBV18; 11 bases fit TRBD1. In DNA, the CDR3 is TGTGCCAGCTCACGAAGAACTCCGGGACAGGGGGGTGGCTCCTACAATGAGCAGTTCTTC. Protein: CASSRRTPGQGGGSYNEQFF.